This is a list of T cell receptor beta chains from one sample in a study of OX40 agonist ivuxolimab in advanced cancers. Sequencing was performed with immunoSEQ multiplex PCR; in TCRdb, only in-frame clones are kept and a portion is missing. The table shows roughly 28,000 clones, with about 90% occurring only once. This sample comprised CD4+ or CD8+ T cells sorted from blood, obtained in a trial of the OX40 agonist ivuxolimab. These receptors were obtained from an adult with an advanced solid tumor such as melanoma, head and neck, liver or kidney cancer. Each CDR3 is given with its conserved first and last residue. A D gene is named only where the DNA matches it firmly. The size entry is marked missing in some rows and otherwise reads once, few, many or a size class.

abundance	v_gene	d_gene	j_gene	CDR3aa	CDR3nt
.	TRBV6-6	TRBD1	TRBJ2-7	CASSPIGQGYEQYF	TGTGCCAGCAGCCCCATTGGACAGGGCTACGAGCAGTACTTC
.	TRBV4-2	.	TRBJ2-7	CASSQNPGSYEQYF	TGTGCCAGCAGCCAAAACCCCGGATCTTACGAGCAGTACTTC
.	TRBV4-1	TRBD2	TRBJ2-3	CASSTLAGVSDTQYF	TGCGCCAGCAGCACCCTAGCGGGAGTCTCAGATACGCAGTATTTT
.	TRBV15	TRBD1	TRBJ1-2	CATSRDRGYGGYTF	TGTGCCACCAGCAGGGACAGGGGGTATGGTGGCTACACCTTC
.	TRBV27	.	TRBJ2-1	CASSLLGNEQFF	TGTGCCAGCAGTTTATTAGGTAATGAGCAGTTCTTC
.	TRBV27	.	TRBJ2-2	CASSLYPGGELFF	TGTGCCAGCAGTTTATACCCGGGCGGGGAGCTGTTTTTT
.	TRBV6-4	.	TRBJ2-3	CASSDSAWGYTQYF	TGTGCCAGCAGTGACTCGGCGTGGGGCTATACGCAGTATTTT
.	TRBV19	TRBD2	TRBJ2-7	CASSGLAGNEQYF	TGTGCCAGTTCGGGACTAGCGGGAAACGAGCAGTACTTC
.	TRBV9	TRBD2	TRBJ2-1	CASSRGGTSGYNEQFF	TGTGCCAGCAGCAGAGGTGGGACTAGCGGGTACAATGAGCAGTTCTTC
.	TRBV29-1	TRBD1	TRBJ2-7	CSVTPDRGVTFEQYF	TGCAGCGTCACCCCAGACAGGGGAGTTACGTTCGAGCAGTACTTC
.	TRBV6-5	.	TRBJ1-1	CASSYGRNTEAFF	TGTGCCAGCAGTTACGGGCGTAACACTGAAGCTTTCTTT
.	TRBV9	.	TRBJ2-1	CASSGASPEQFF	TGTGCCAGCAGTGGGGCGTCGCCGGAGCAGTTCTTC
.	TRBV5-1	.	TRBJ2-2	CASSSYRVGGELFF	TGCGCCAGCAGCTCCTACAGGGTTGGCGGGGAGCTGTTTTTT
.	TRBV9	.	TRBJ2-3	CASSVPSGTTDTQYF	TGTGCCAGCAGCGTCCCAAGCGGAACCACAGATACGCAGTATTTT
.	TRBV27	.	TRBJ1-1	CASSLIPISTEAFF	TGTGCCAGCAGTCTAATACCGATCAGCACTGAAGCTTTCTTT
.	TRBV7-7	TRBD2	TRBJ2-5	CASSSGLAGGPVEETQYF	TGTGCTAGCAGCTCGGGACTAGCGGGAGGGCCGGTTGAAGAGACCCAGTACTTC
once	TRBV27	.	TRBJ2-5	CASSRLGETQYF	TGTGCCAGCAGTCGTCTCGGAGAGACCCAGTACTTC
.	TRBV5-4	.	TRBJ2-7	CASRLGMYEQYF	TGTGCCAGCCGCTTAGGGATGTACGAGCAGTACTTC
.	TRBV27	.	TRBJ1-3	CASIDWKSGNTIYF	TGTGCCAGCATAGACTGGAAATCTGGAAACACCATATATTTT
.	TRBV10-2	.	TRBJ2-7	CASSSSAYEQYF	TGCGCCAGCAGCTCTAGCGCCTACGAGCAGTACTTC
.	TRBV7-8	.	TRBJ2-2	CASSLALGAGELFF	TGTGCCAGCAGCTTAGCGCTCGGGGCCGGGGAGCTGTTTTTT
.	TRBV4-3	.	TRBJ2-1	CASSGGRERKNEQFF	TGCGCCAGCAGCGGGGGGCGGGAGAGGAAAAATGAGCAGTTCTTC
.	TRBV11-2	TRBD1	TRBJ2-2	CASSLGPGQGYTGELFF	TGTGCCAGCAGCTTAGGGCCGGGACAGGGATACACCGGGGAGCTGTTTTTT
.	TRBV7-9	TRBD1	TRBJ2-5	CASSAGTGGAETQYF	TGTGCCAGCAGCGCGGGGACAGGGGGCGCCGAGACCCAGTACTTC
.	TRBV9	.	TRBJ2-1	CASSVAQSSYNEQFF	TGTGCCAGCAGCGTAGCCCAGTCCTCCTACAATGAGCAGTTCTTC
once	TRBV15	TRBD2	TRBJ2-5	CATSNRAGGPGMTQYF	TGTGCCACCAGCAACCGAGCGGGAGGGCCCGGGATGACCCAGTACTTC
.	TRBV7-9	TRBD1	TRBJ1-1	CASSLTGGASEAFF	TGTGCCAGCAGCCTGACAGGGGGCGCATCTGAAGCTTTCTTT
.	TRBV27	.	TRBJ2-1	CASSLSRYNEQFF	TGTGCCAGCAGTTTATCCCGCTACAATGAGCAGTTCTTC
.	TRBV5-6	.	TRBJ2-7	CASSLANEQYF	TGTGCCAGCAGCTTGGCGAACGAGCAGTACTTC
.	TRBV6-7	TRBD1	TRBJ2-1	CASSRDRGRNEQFF	TGTGCCAGCAGCAGGGACAGGGGGCGAAATGAGCAGTTCTTC
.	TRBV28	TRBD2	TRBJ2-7	CASSSPTGGSPYEQYF	TGTGCCAGCAGTTCCCCCACAGGCGGGAGCCCTTACGAGCAGTACTTC
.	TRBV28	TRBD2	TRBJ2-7	CASSLLSGRNEQYF	TGTGCCAGCAGTTTACTTAGCGGGAGGAACGAGCAGTACTTC
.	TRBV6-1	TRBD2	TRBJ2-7	CASSHTSGSWDEQYF	TGTGCCAGCAGTCATACTAGCGGGAGCTGGGACGAGCAGTACTTC
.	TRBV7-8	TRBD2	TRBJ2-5	CASSQRLAEYQETQYF	TGTGCCAGCAGCCAGCGACTAGCGGAGTACCAAGAGACCCAGTACTTC
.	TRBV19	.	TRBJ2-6	CATIDRSGANVLTF	TGTGCCACCATCGACAGGTCTGGGGCCAACGTCCTGACTTTC
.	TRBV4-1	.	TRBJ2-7	CASSQAGVSYEQYF	TGCGCCAGCAGCCAAGCAGGGGTTTCCTACGAGCAGTACTTC
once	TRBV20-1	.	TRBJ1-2	CSARPGSYTF	TGCAGTGCGCGCCCGGGCAGCTACACCTTC